Reported below is one T cell receptor (beta chain). The authors used about 4,000 ng of total RNA per TCR library. Added by template switching were UMIs that each held a 6-nucleotide sample barcode. TCRdb reprocessed the 5' RACE reads; each CDR3 protein has one entry and no DNA is given. The sample holds about 300,000 distinct CDR3 sequences. This sample is drawn from a study of monozygotic twins with inflammatory bowel disease. This CDR3 is 17 amino acids long. Germline V gives CDR1 KGHDR, CDR2 SFDVKD. This receptor was taken from a human donor with ulcerative colitis or Crohn's disease, or a healthy co-twin of an affected twin (not recorded which). V is TRBV24-1 and J is TRBJ2-4; TCRdb's D call of TRBD1 is untestable without DNA. Sequencing was carried out using blood. The CDR3 here is CATSDRSYRGQRNIQYF.